This T cell receptor beta chain was captured in a study of cytomegalovirus exposure and HLA in healthy donors. Study at large: Earlier, about 180 million T cells were analyzed, and some 120 million unique TCR beta sequences were found among them. Study results and caveats: The presence/absence work took it that sequencing depth was about the same across donors. Overall, around 160 TCR beta chains were annotated as cytomegalovirus-associated.

Nominal health characterized the donors when sampled, though unrecorded immune exposures were likely. Primers: 60 Vbeta forward and 13 Jbeta reverse. Only in-frame clones appear in the TCRdb table, and some are missing; sequencing was by immunoSEQ multiplex PCR. The table lists tens of thousands of clones. This CDR3 has 17 residues. From germline, CDR1 is SEHNR and CDR2 FQNEAQ (reference sequence). On this clone: No antigen is known for it. Mismatch with germline at one junction end may stem from a read error.

Source material: PBMCs. The rearrangement links TRBV7-9 to TRBJ2-3; 12 bases map to TRBD2. The receptor was derived from a man aged 30 to 39 in good health and CMV-seropositive. The CDR3 region is CASSLGGTSGPTDKQYF. For the CDR3, the DNA is TGTGCCAGCAGCTTAGGGGGGACTAGCGGGCCTACAGATAAGCAGTATTTT.